The entry that follows covers one T cell receptor (beta chain) sequence. The antigen is unknown. The authors produced TCR alpha and TCR beta cDNA libraries with sample barcodes and UMIs by 5'RACE using constant-segment primers. TCRdb reanalysed the 5' RACE reads using MiXCR and keeps one entry per CDR3 protein. This sample has fewer than 650,000 distinct CDR3 sequences, with approximately 21% found just once. This CDR3 comprises 15 residues. The ends lost 1 base at V and 4 bases at J; junction bases unmatched: 4. The record originates from a study of T-cell memory formation after mild COVID-19. The overall study: TCR clusters largely stayed donor specific. The study's findings and limits: Later expanders leaned CD4+, whereas clones that contracted between day 15 and 85 were balanced CD4/CD8. Pre-infection memory held some responding clones, suggesting pre-existing cross-reactive T cells responded.

The sequence derives from an adult woman who had mild COVID-19 (a few samples of this study predate the infection). Cell type and time point are not known. The specimen sequenced was PBMCs or a T cell subset sorted from them (not recorded which). The V and J genes are TRBV12-3 or TRBV12-4 and TRBJ1-1, with 9 bases aligning to TRBD1. The DNA of the CDR3 is TGTGCCAGCAGTTTAGGGGACAGGGTTGGCACTGAAGCTTTCTTT. The encoded protein is CASSLGDRVGTEAFF.